This T cell receptor beta chain was identified during a study of long-term antiretroviral therapy in people with HIV (dated by TCRdb to the early 2020s). Study-level background: The earliest samples were collected approximately a decade before the 2015 WHO recommendation for immediate ART, a period when ART was typically delayed until CD4 counts fell. This retrospective serial study examined whether starting ART and sustained HIV suppression were associated with changes in the composition and diversity of the TRB repertoire in peripheral blood. A total of 150 to 200 cryopreserved PBMC samples came from 25 to 30 adults with confirmed HIV infection and were collected serially over a mean of roughly six years (range 1-12). Of the roughly 30 participants with HIV, ten to eleven were female. Test extractions of a monoclonal T-cell line alongside a few dozen polyclonal samples showed no cross-contamination during QIAcube processing. What the authors observed across the whole study: Limited PBMC availability meant only the TCR beta chain was sequenced, without alpha chain pairing. Starting ART was linked to a significant rise in TRB diversity, yet even after long-term ART the diversity remained significantly lower than in transplant donor controls. Inferences about post-ART repertoire changes are limited because no data were available on ART adherence, viral resistance or therapy changes. CDR3 length ranges in HIV repertoires were narrower than in controls, and network structure suggested an antigen-experienced repertoire with only a slight naive shift after ART. At every time point, the repertoire was dominated by expanded TRB clones first identified before ART initiation, although this dominance fluctuated and, in many PLHIV, declined after ART. Because pre-ART samples had limited cell numbers, unsorted PBMC were profiled rather than sorted CD4+ and CD8+ T cells. The samples span the years 2004 to 2017, and the ART regimens used may be less effective than current regimens.

To be included, a participant needed at least one PBMC sample from before ART initiation plus at least two post-ART samples. Treatment was received in the United States of America by all participants with HIV. Before DNA extraction, cryopreserved samples of roughly 0.9-11 million PBMC were thawed and washed. At the time of the earliest PBMC sample, participants with HIV were aged between roughly 20 and 60 years. PBMC samples from each participant spanned 1-4 timepoints before ART initiation and 2-8 timepoints after ART initiation, with a median of 7 samples. Serial HIV viral load, CD4+ T-cell count, ART history and demographic data were obtained for every participant. Genomic DNA was extracted from unsorted PBMC with a Qiagen kit on a QIAcube, with processing performed in batches of 12 samples. Sequencing of the TRB variable region was done with the immunoSEQ hsTCRB v3.0 assay at survey level resolution. TRB sequencing targeted a depth of roughly 35,000-55,000 T-cell genomes per sample. TRB libraries were pooled and sequenced on an Illumina MiSeq using a v3 150-cycle kit. The paper's processing steps were these. Analysis of repertoires was carried out in R inside a reproducible Nextflow workflow spanning QC, data transformation and analysis. LymphoSeq2, an R package for AIRR-Seq data exploration, was used to implement custom analyses. After excluding a few samples that yielded fewer than 5000 total TRB sequences, under 200 HIV repertoires remained for analysis. Among the 180 to 200 HIV repertoires that were kept, some 60 were collected before ART initiation and over 120 were collected after ART initiation. Each repertoire was downsampled to 5000 TRB nucleotide sequences, and summary statistics were averaged across 100 downsampling iterations. TRB sequences were retained for analysis only if CDR3 regions of at least seven amino acids were present. Diversity was measured with a Shannon entropy-derived clonality score and the Gini coefficient. Repertoire networks linked the top 5000 CDR3 amino acid sequences whenever two sequences differed by an edit distance of one. For TRB CDR3 amino acid sequences, GLIPH2 was used to predict antigen specificity groups and MHC restriction. Known CMV, EBV, HIV or tissue antigen associations were flagged by matching CDR3 amino acid sequences against VDJdb and McPAS-TCR. Pre-ART, post-ART and control groups were compared with Wilcoxon signed-rank tests and Holm-Bonferroni correction. Drawn from immuneACCESS, this table holds only the in-frame rearrangements with V and J called that TCRdb kept. Clones are partly lost; checked studies trace under half to an unresolved V gene and leave the rest unexplained. V and J calls plus clone size are reproduced from that table; the DNA served to infer D and trimming. For this sample there are 15,000 or so clones; around three quarters appear just once. Of the sample, 28% falls within the top ten clones.

CDR1 and CDR2, per the germline V gene (reference sequence), are LNHNV and YYDKDF. The CDR3, from cysteine to phenylalanine, totals 17 residues. Kept here is only the CDR3 DNA, which spans 51 bases and is read in frame from base 1. Trimming leaves V shorter by 0 bases and J shorter by 3 bases, with the junction holding 10 bases beyond the gene matches. Note on this clone: No antigen is known for it. Base qualities are not at hand, and no much larger clone is one base apart.

The TCR was taken from a man aged 35 to 55 with HIV. Sample: unsorted PBMCs, taken 3.1 years after starting antiretroviral therapy. This receptor chain uses TRBV15 and TRBJ2-7; 8 nucleotides in the junction match TRBD1. The CDR3 in this case is CATSREFAGGSIYEQYF. In nucleotide form, the sequence is TGTGCCACCAGCAGAGAATTCGCAGGGGGCTCCATCTACGAGCAGTACTTC.